This T cell receptor beta chain originates from a study of cytomegalovirus exposure and HLA in healthy donors. Note on this clone: Its antigen remains unknown.

Study conclusions and caveats: An analysis that came later showed most CMV-associated TCR beta chains appearing HLA-restricted. TCR beta V- and J-gene trimming was later associated with a missense DCLRE1C variant. HLA allele associations emerged for some 16,000 TCR beta sequences in a later analysis, at 0.05 false discovery rate.

Trimming pared 0 bases from V and 5 bases from J, leaving 5 bases between. This CDR3 comprises 12 residues. The germline V gene has CDR1 MNHEY and CDR2 SVGAGI. This PCR relied on a set of 60 Vbeta primers and 13 Jbeta primers. Assay used: immunoSEQ multiplex PCR; TCRdb lists only in-frame clones, some missing. The sample has tens of thousands of clones, about two thirds seen once. The gene calls are TRBV6-5 and TRBJ2-7; D is uncertain. This receptor was obtained from a woman aged 50 to 60 in good health and CMV-seropositive. The sequenced sample consisted of PBMCs. CDR3 residues: CASSYSRNEQYF. The CDR3 nucleotides are TGTGCCAGCAGTTACTCGCGAAACGAGCAGTACTTC.